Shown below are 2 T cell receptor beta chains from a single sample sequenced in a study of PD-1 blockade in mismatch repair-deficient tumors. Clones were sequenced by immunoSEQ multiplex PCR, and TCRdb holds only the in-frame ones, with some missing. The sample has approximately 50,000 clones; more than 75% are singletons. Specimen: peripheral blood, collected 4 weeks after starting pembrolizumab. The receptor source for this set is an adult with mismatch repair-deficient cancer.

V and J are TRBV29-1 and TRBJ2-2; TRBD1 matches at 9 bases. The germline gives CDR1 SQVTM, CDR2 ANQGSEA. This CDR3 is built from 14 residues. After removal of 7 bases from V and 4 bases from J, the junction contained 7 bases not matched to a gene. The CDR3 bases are TGCAGCGCGGGACAGGGTATGGGCACCGGGGAGCTGTTTTTT. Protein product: CSAGQGMGTGELFF.

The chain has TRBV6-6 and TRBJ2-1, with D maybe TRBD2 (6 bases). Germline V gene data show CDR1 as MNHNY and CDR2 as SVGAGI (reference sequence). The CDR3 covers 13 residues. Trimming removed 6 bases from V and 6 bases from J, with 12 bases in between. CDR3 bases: TGTGCCAGCAGCCGTCAACTAGCCAATGAGCAGTTCTTC. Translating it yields CASSRQLANEQFF.